This TCR beta chain is from a study of PD-1 blockade in mismatch repair-deficient tumors (dated by TCRdb to 2016 to 2017). For context, the study as a whole: Between September 2013 and September 2016, the trial enrolled fewer than 95 consecutive patients with approximately eleven mismatch repair-deficient cancer types, every one of whom had been previously treated and was progressing. Tumor-associated T cell clones were tracked in the peripheral blood of patients responding to PD-1 blockade by deep sequencing of TCR CDR3 regions.

What the work shows at the level of the full study, not this receptor alone: Of roughly 7 peptides, a few triggered clonal expansion, producing under 150 unique blood TCRs, of which roughly 7 were also present in tumor, and every positive peptide came from a frameshift mutation. After pembrolizumab, tumor-resident clones, which were often undetectable in blood before treatment, expanded rapidly and then contracted, generally ahead of radiologic responses.

Library preparation was by the immunoSEQ multiplex PCR assay. Under the source paper's analysis protocol: A clone was classified as neoantigen-specific if the clone expanded significantly in response to the relevant peptide and did not expand significantly in response to any other peptide tested. TCRdb limited this immuneACCESS table to in-frame rearrangements with V and J called. A share of clones is missing; checked studies link under half to unresolved V genes, and the rest is unexplained. V, J and clone size were drawn from that table, and D and trimming were deduced from the DNA. The sample profile shows over 13,000 clones; approximately 80% of them were found once. Of the sample, roughly 9.8% is held by the ten largest clones. Explained via the paper, the time point label denotes: roughly 9-day in vitro stimulation with candidate neoantigen peptide 5. For every enrolled patient, mismatch repair deficiency was confirmed by either polymerase chain reaction or immunohistochemistry. TCR sequencing was performed for three patients who responded to pembrolizumab therapy. More than 5 ELISpot-reactive candidate neoantigen peptides were each used in a roughly eleven-day in vitro stimulation before TCR sequencing. A control culture lacking peptide was run in an identical manner and was used as the baseline for calculation of clone fold changes. The phase II trial prospectively tested pembrolizumab PD-1 blockade in advanced mismatch repair-deficient cancers regardless of tissue of origin.

In its sample, this clone was seen once. Its cognate antigen has yet to be identified. It has no much larger one-base neighbor in the sample; base qualities were not kept. This TCR was recovered from an adult with mismatch repair-deficient cancer. Material: cells cultured in vitro, obtained from a patient treated with pembrolizumab.

Here is the DNA: TGTGCCAGCAGCCCCGGTTGGGAGACCCAGTACTTC. It translates to CASSPGWETQYF. The sequence is built from TRBV7-8 and TRBJ2-5; the D gene lacks a confident call. From the cysteine up to the phenylalanine, the CDR3 has a length of 12 residues. Kept here is only the CDR3 DNA, which spans 36 bases and is read in frame from base 1. The germline V gene supplies CDR1 SGHVS and CDR2 FQNEAQ. V lost 5 bases and J lost 5 bases; the stretch between them is 9 bases long. The variable domain in full, with residues beyond the CDR3 obtained from the reference TRBV7-8 and TRBJ2-5 genes, is GAGVSQSPRYKVAKRGQDVALRCDPISGHVSLFWYQQALGQGPEFLTYFQNEAQLDKSGLPSDRFFAERPEGSVSTLKIQRTQQEDSAVYLCASSPGWETQYFGPGTRLLVL.